The 17 T cell receptor beta chains below were found in one sample sequenced in a study of blood T cells in healthy people across ages. Next came a second PCR, run for roughly 7 to 12 cycles, which used a sample-barcoded 5' primer along with a J-beta primer mix. TCRdb analysed the 5' RACE reads with MiXCR anew, one entry per CDR3 protein. The sample records over 1,200,000 distinct CDR3 sequences, almost 60% being singletons. Sequencing input: blood. These receptors were obtained from a man aged 18 to 30 in good health.

The V gene is TRBV4-1, the J gene TRBJ2-1; D possibly corresponds to TRBD2 (5 bases). V was clipped by 3 bases and J by 3 bases, with 12 bases between them. Germline V gene lookup returns CDR1 MGHRA and CDR2 YSYEKL. This CDR3 is 15 amino acids long. The CDR3 loop reads CASSQGSFGYNEQFF. As DNA, the CDR3 is TGCGCCAGCAGCCAGGGGAGTTTTGGCTACAATGAGCAGTTCTTC.

This chain uses TRBV27 with TRBJ2-1, with TRBD2 matching 11 bases. This CDR3 has 16 residues. The ends lost 2 bases at V and 3 bases at J; junction bases unmatched: 3. The germline V gene has CDR1 MNHEY and CDR2 SMNVEV (reference sequence). The DNA for the CDR3 is TGTGCCAGCAGTTTACCTAGCGGGAGGAACTACAATGAGCAGTTCTTC. This sequence encodes CASSLPSGRNYNEQFF.

The chain has TRBV6-8 and TRBJ2-1; D gene unclear. The CDR3 sequence is 11 residues long. In germline, CDR1 is MNHGY, CDR2 SAAAGT. The germline V and J ends were trimmed by 10 bases and 15 bases, with 19 bases remaining between them. CDR3 residues: CAILGSQFLFF. The CDR3 DNA follows: TGTGCCATCCTTGGTAGCCAATTTCTGTTCTTC.

This chain connects TRBV3-1 to TRBJ2-4; D possibly corresponds to TRBD2 (5 bases). CDR1 and CDR2 (germline): LGHDT, YNNKEL (reference sequence). CDR3 length equals 16 residues. Between the trimmed V and J ends, which lost 7 bases and 9 bases, there was a span of 25 bases. CDR3 protein: CASNHSALVKEGIQYF. The CDR3 coding sequence is TGTGCCAGCAACCACTCCGCACTAGTCAAGGAAGGCATTCAGTACTTC.

The chain employs TRBV7-8 and TRBJ2-7, with D possibly TRBD2 on 5 matching bases. The CDR3 runs 15 residues. V was clipped by 4 bases and J by 1 base, with 14 bases between them. Germline CDR1 reads SGHVS; CDR2 reads FQNEAQ. The CDR3 nucleotides are TGTGCCAGCAGCTCCCGAGAGTCGGGGTCCTACGAGCAGTACTTC. It codes for CASSSRESGSYEQYF.

For the CDR3, the DNA is TGTGCCAGCAGCCAAGATCGAGGGGGGCCGGACAATGAGCAGTTCTTC. Translated: CASSQDRGGPDNEQFF. This chain uses TRBV3-1 with TRBJ2-1; D is tentatively TRBD1 or TRBD2 (6 bases each). Germline-derived CDR1 and CDR2 are LGHDT and YNNKEL (reference sequence). V dropped 0 bases and J dropped 5 bases, with 14 bases sitting between them. CDR3 length: 16 residues.

The chain is built from TRBV3-1 and TRBJ2-5, with 8 bases fitting TRBD2. Trimming removed 1 base from V and 2 bases from J; junction bases left unmatched: 6. This CDR3 region has 16 residues. The germline V gene encodes CDR1 LGHDT and CDR2 YNNKEL (reference sequence). The CDR3 DNA is TGTGCCAGCAGCCAAGGGGTGGCTAGCGGGCAAGAGACCCAGTACTTC. Translating gives CASSQGVASGQETQYF.

J is TRBJ2-1 and V is TRBV6-5; perhaps TRBD2 as D (6 bases). The CDR3 is 17 residues long. Germline V gene sequence: CDR1 MNHEY, CDR2 SVGAGI. Trimming cost V 0 bases and J 0 bases, with 12 bases left between them. CDR3 loop: CASSYSREAASYNEQFF. The CDR3 nucleotides read TGTGCCAGCAGTTACTCTAGGGAGGCGGCCTCCTACAATGAGCAGTTCTTC.

V and J are TRBV5-6 and TRBJ2-5; D tentatively reads TRBD1 or TRBD2 (5 bases each). The J call is in doubt because the DNA end fits TRBJ2-7 better. This CDR3 is 16 amino acids long. Germline-derived CDR1 and CDR2 are SGHDT and YYEEEE. The CDR3 DNA follows: TGTGCCAGCAGCCTTGCTCTCTGGGGGATAGCCTACGAGCAGTACTTC. Its translation: CASSLALWGIAYEQYF.

This chain links TRBV20-1 with TRBJ2-1; D may be TRBD2 (5 bases). The CDR3 extends over 17 amino acids. CDR1 and CDR2 (germline): DFQATT, SNEGSKA (reference sequence). V shed 6 bases and J shed 0 bases, with 21 bases lying between them. Here the CDR3 DNA reads TGCAGTGCCGGCGCTTACTTAGAGGGCCCCTCCTACAATGAGCAGTTCTTC. This sequence encodes CSAGAYLEGPSYNEQFF.

This clonotype was seen a single time. The J gene is TRBJ2-1, the V gene TRBV20-1; perhaps D is TRBD1 or TRBD2 (5 bases each). Trimming shortened V by 6 bases and J by 0 bases, and 12 bases separated the two germline ends. The CDR3 spans 14 residues. The germline gives CDR1 DFQATT, CDR2 SNEGSKA (reference sequence). Here the CDR3 reads CSAPRGTSYNEQFF. In DNA form, the CDR3 reads TGCAGTGCACCGAGAGGGACCTCCTACAATGAGCAGTTCTTC.

The chain links TRBV3-1 to TRBJ2-5, with 9 positions matching TRBD1. The CDR3 is made up of 15 amino acids. Germline CDR1 reads LGHDT; CDR2 reads YNNKEL (reference sequence). V shed 4 bases and J 5 bases; nucleotides not matched to a gene: 8. The CDR3 DNA reads as TGTGCCAGCAGCCCGTACAGGGGGCTGGGGGAGACCCAGTACTTC. It yields the protein CASSPYRGLGETQYF.

J is TRBJ2-3 and V is TRBV25-1; 8 bases agree with TRBD2. Germline CDR1 reads MGHDK; CDR2 reads SYGVNS. V trimming: 7 bases; J trimming: 1 base; junction bases outside the gene matches: 7. The CDR3 extends over 15 amino acids. CDR3 region: CASKPGLGRTDTQYF. The CDR3 DNA reads as TGTGCCAGCAAACCGGGACTAGGACGCACAGATACGCAGTATTTT. Supplemented by reference TRBV25-1 and TRBJ2-3, the full variable domain reads EADIYQTPRYLVIGTGKKITLECSQTMGHDKMYWYQQDPGMELHLIHYSYGVNSTEKGDLSSESTVSRIRTEHFPLTLESARPSHTSQYLCASKPGLGRTDTQYFGPGTRLTVL.

This clonotype was observed once. The rearrangement joins TRBV7-2 to TRBJ1-1, with D uncertain. Germline CDR1 and CDR2: SGHTA and FQGNSA. This CDR3 region has 11 residues. Trimming pared 3 bases from V and 7 bases from J, leaving 6 bases between. The CDR3 DNA reads TGTGCCAGCAGCTTTCGGGTTGAAGCTTTCTTT. It yields the protein CASSFRVEAFF.

CDR3 amino acids: CASSQEPGLPYNEQFF. CDR3 bases: TGTGCCAGCAGCCAAGAACCCGGACTACCGTACAATGAGCAGTTCTTC. V gene TRBV4-2 combines with J gene TRBJ2-1, with D perhaps matching TRBD2 (6 bases). In germline, CDR1 is LGHNA, CDR2 YNFKEQ. The CDR3 contains 16 residues. Trimming removed 0 bases from V and 4 bases from J, with 13 bases in between.

The rearrangement uses TRBV29-1 and TRBJ1-2; D remains ambiguous. V was pared by 3 bases and J by 3 bases, with 11 bases between. Germline loops: CDR1 SQVTM, CDR2 ANQGSEA. This CDR3 region has 13 residues. The CDR3 sequence is CSVDPISDYGYTF. The CDR3 nucleotides are TGCAGCGTTGACCCGATATCAGACTATGGCTACACCTTC.

The rearrangement joins TRBV4-1 to TRBJ2-4; no definite D call. Germline V lookup: CDR1 MGHRA, CDR2 YSYEKL. CDR3 length: 18 residues. The V end lost 1 base, the J end lost 2 bases, and 18 bases lay between the germline ends. CDR3 sequence reads: CASSQGIVASGTKNIQYF. The CDR3 coding sequence is TGCGCCAGCAGCCAAGGGATAGTAGCTTCCGGAACCAAAAACATTCAGTACTTC.